This TCR beta chain was identified in a study of blood T cell repertoires in COVID-19. Across the whole study: Collection of acute and convalescent COVID-19 samples took place in the United States, Italy and Spain. PBMCs, B-cell-depleted T cells, or T cells were the source of the cDNA or gDNA that made up the material.

This CDR3 contains 15 residues. V was pared by 0 bases and J by 5 bases, with 14 bases between. Germline CDR1 reads SGHRS; CDR2 reads YFSETQ. Study processing details: Amplified reference gene primers provided the basis for estimating nucleated cell counts. Sequencing was performed with immunoSEQ multiplex PCR; in TCRdb, only in-frame clones are kept and a portion is missing. V, J and clone size reflect that table, while D and trimming were determined from the DNA. Of about 180,000 clones listed, 70% to 90% are singletons. The V and J genes are TRBV5-1 and TRBJ2-5; no clear D gene. Material: peripheral blood. The sequence was obtained from a human donor with active or convalescent COVID-19. The donor label of this sample is uncertain. This CDR3 is CASSLAGMVGETQYF. The CDR3 nucleotides read TGCGCCAGCAGCTTGGCGGGTATGGTGGGTGAGACCCAGTACTTC.